Listed below are T cell receptor beta chains from one sample, sequenced in a study of identical twins. TCRdb reprocessed the 5' RACE reads via MiXCR and lists one record per CDR3 protein. Of about 240,000 distinct CDR3 sequences detected, more than 9.5% appear once; the ten largest clones hold 3.5% to 5%. In addition, the sample was reused for a study of yellow fever vaccine responses in identical twins.

Specimen: memory (CD45RO+) T cells sorted from blood. The origin of the receptors is a woman younger than 30 in good health. Each CDR3 is given with its conserved first and last residue. The D gene is left open where the match is weak. A clone size is listed for some rows: how often the clone was seen (once, few, many), or a class if it is expanded.

clone_size | d_call | j_call | v_call | cdr3_length | cdr3_nt | cdr3_aa
NA | TRBD1 | TRBJ1-1 | TRBV19 | 15 | TGTGCCAGTAGTAAGACCGGGACAGGGAACACTGAAGCTTTCTTT | CASSKTGTGNTEAFF
NA | NA | TRBJ2-7 | TRBV27 | 14 | TGTGCCAGCAGTTTGGCAGGACCCCCCTACGAGCAGTACTTC | CASSLAGPPYEQYF
NA | NA | TRBJ2-2 | TRBV15 | 15 | TGTGCCACCAGCATTATAGCAACGAACACCGGGGAGCTGTTTTTT | CATSIIATNTGELFF
many | TRBD2 | TRBJ2-3 | TRBV7-2 | 17 | TGTGCCAGCAGCTTAATTCCTAGCGGGGCTAGCACAGATACGCAGTATTTT | CASSLIPSGASTDTQYF
NA | NA | TRBJ1-4 | TRBV10-3 | 14 | TGTGCCATCAGTGAGGGCAGCTATAATGAAAAACTGTTTTTT | CAISEGSYNEKLFF
few | NA | TRBJ2-1 | TRBV4-1 | 16 | TGCGCCAGCAGCCAAGTTGGGGGCGCGACCTACAATGAGCAGTTCTTC | CASSQVGGATYNEQFF
NA | NA | TRBJ2-2 | TRBV12-2 | 16 | TGTGCAAGTCGCTATCCGGGACCCCGGGGCACCGGGGAGCTGTTTTTT | CASRYPGPRGTGELFF
NA | NA | TRBJ2-3 | TRBV3-1 | 11 | TGTGCCAGCACGAGGGGGACGAGGGTCTTTTTT | CASTRGTRVFF
few | TRBD1 | TRBJ2-2 | TRBV28 | 17 | TGTGCCAGCAGTTTACTCGGGACAGGGAGGGTTACCGGGGAGCTGTTTTTT | CASSLLGTGRVTGELFF
NA | NA | TRBJ1-1 | TRBV29-1 | 12 | TGCAGCGCAAGGGGGGCGAACACTGAAGCTTTCTTT | CSARGANTEAFF
many | NA | TRBJ2-5 | TRBV12-3/TRBV12-4 | 13 | TGTGCCAGCAGCAACAGAGCACCGGAGACCCAGTACTTC | CASSNRAPETQYF
NA | TRBD1 | TRBJ1-1 | TRBV6-5 | 15 | TGTGCCAGCAGTTACAGGAGGGGGCTGGCCACTGAAGCTTTCTTT | CASSYRRGLATEAFF
NA | NA | TRBJ2-2 | TRBV11-2 | 19 | TGTGCCAGCAGCTTATTCCTAACCGCCGGGCGCGCCTACACCGGGGTGCTGTTTTTT | CASSLFLTAGRAYTGVLFF
many | NA | TRBJ2-7 | TRBV4-3 | 13 | TGCGCCAGCAGCCAAGAGGAGGGGTACGAGCAGTACTTC | CASSQEEGYEQYF
few | NA | TRBJ2-5 | TRBV11-3 | 13 | TGTGCCAGCAGCTTAGTAGCGGAAGAGACCCAGTACTTC | CASSLVAEETQYF
few | NA | TRBJ2-3 | TRBV5-1 | 13 | TGCGCCAGCAGCTCCGGATCGGGAGATACGCAGTATTTT | CASSSGSGDTQYF
many | NA | TRBJ1-4 | TRBV7-2 | 15 | TGTGCCAGCAGTTTAACCGGGACAACTAATGAAAAACTGTTTTTT | CASSLTGTTNEKLFF
NA | NA | TRBJ2-7 | TRBV5-1 | 14 | TGCGCCAGCAGCCCGTTTCCAGGGGCCTACGAGCAGTACTTC | CASSPFPGAYEQYF
NA | NA | TRBJ1-2 | TRBV28 | 14 | TGTGCCAGCGGAGGCGGCGGGAAAACGAGGGGCTACACCTTC | CASGGGGKTRGYTF
few | NA | TRBJ2-5 | TRBV6-2/TRBV6-3 | 17 | TGTGCCAGCAGTTACCCCGACGGAAGGACTCTTCAAGAGACCCAGTACTTC | CASSYPDGRTLQETQYF
many | TRBD2 | TRBJ2-1 | TRBV3-1 | 16 | TGTGCCAGCAGCCAATTAGCGGGGGGCGGGTACAATGAGCAGTTCTTC | CASSQLAGGGYNEQFF
NA | TRBD2 | TRBJ2-1 | TRBV3-1 | 15 | TGTGCCAGCAGCCAAGATGTGGGGGGGGGACTTGAGCAGTTCTTC | CASSQDVGGGLEQFF
NA | TRBD2 | TRBJ2-4 | TRBV7-2 | 16 | TGTGCCAGCAGCTTAAGGGGCGGGAGGGTGGCAAACATTCAGTACTTC | CASSLRGGRVANIQYF
many | NA | TRBJ2-3 | TRBV29-1 | 13 | TGCAGCGTCGACAGAGATAAGGGAGATACGCAGTATTTT | CSVDRDKGDTQYF
few | NA | TRBJ1-1 | TRBV12-3/TRBV12-4 | 14 | TGTGCCAGCAGTTTTCGGGGGCTGGACACTGAAGCTTTCTTT | CASSFRGLDTEAFF
many | TRBD1 | TRBJ2-3 | TRBV25-1 | 15 | TGTGCCAGCAGTCTCCGGGACAGGGGCACAGATACGCAGTATTTT | CASSLRDRGTDTQYF
NA | TRBD1 | TRBJ1-2 | TRBV28 | 14 | TGTGCCAGCAGCTCCGCGAGGGACAGGGGGGGCTACACCTTC | CASSSARDRGGYTF
few | TRBD2 | TRBJ2-7 | TRBV15 | 14 | TGTGCCACCAGCAGAGATAGGGGAGGGAACGAGCAGTACTTC | CATSRDRGGNEQYF
many | NA | TRBJ2-5 | TRBV5-1 | 11 | TGCGCCAGCAGCGGCCAAGAGACCCAGTACTTC | CASSGQETQYF
NA | TRBD1 | TRBJ1-1 | TRBV7-8 | 16 | TGTGCCAGCAGCTTAGGGGCACGACAGGGCGGCACTGAAGCTTTCTTT | CASSLGARQGGTEAFF